Included here is one TCR beta chain sequence, with context. Per the germline V gene, CDR1 is MRHNA and CDR2 is SNTAGT. The CDR3 length is 14 residues. Trimming took 6 bases from V and 3 from J, leaving 11 bases between them. The data originate from a study of cytomegalovirus exposure and HLA in healthy donors. In the PCR, 60 Vbeta and 13 Jbeta primers were used. The data were produced by immunoSEQ multiplex PCR, yet TCRdb's version contains in-frame clones alone and is incomplete. Here the sample spans over 50,000 clones, approximately 80% being singletons. This chain uses TRBV6-4 with TRBJ2-2, with D maybe TRBD1 (5 bases). Sample: PBMCs. This TCR was recovered from a man aged 35-49 years in good health and CMV-seronegative. The CDR3 sequence is CASRGHLDTGELFF. The CDR3 nucleotides read TGTGCCAGCAGAGGACACCTGGACACCGGGGAGCTGTTTTTT.